This T cell receptor (beta chain) is drawn from a study of cytomegalovirus exposure and HLA in healthy donors. Study findings and constraints: A few CMV-associated chains proved CMV antigen-specific in vitro.

The trim removed 6 bases at V and 0 bases at J, leaving 5 bases unmatched. CDR1 is ENHRY, CDR2 SYGVKD, per germline. This CDR3 spans 15 amino acids. As to this clone: Its target is not known.

TCRdb's table, derived via immunoSEQ multiplex PCR, lists solely in-frame clones and lacks some. Among 45,000 or so clones listed, roughly 93% were seen once. The V and J genes are TRBV10-3 and TRBJ1-5, with 7 bases aligning to TRBD1. The sample consisted of PBMCs. The receptor was derived from a woman aged 18-35 years in good health and CMV-seronegative. The CDR3 nucleotides are TGTGCCATCAGCCGACAGGGAGATAGCAATCAGCCCCAGCATTTT. It yields the protein CAISRQGDSNQPQHF.